Listed below are T cell receptor beta chains from one sample, sequenced in a study of cytomegalovirus exposure and HLA in healthy donors. Repertoires were generated with immunoSEQ multiplex PCR, while TCRdb's copy carries only in-frame clones and drops some. The sample includes 70,000 to 95,000 clones, around 82% of them seen just once. The sequencing input was PBMCs. All receptors derive from a male donor in good health and CMV-seronegative. The CDR3 runs from the conserved cysteine through the conserved F or W. D genes are given only for firm matches. Only part of the rows carry a size: once, few, many, or a class if the clone is expanded.

D gene,CDR3 length,J gene,V gene,clone size,CDR3 protein,CDR3 DNA
-,13,TRBJ2-1,TRBV29-1,-,CSVTRGSYNEQFF,TGCAGCGTGACACGGGGCTCCTACAATGAGCAGTTCTTC
-,14,TRBJ1-1,TRBV5-1,-,CASSLGRGLPEAFF,TGCGCCAGCAGCTTGGGCAGGGGCCTCCCTGAAGCTTTCTTT
-,13,TRBJ1-6,TRBV5-4,-,CASSIEFGSPLHF,TGTGCCAGCAGCATAGAGTTCGGTTCACCCCTCCACTTT
-,13,TRBJ2-7,TRBV2,few,CASSEELGGEQYF,TGTGCCAGCAGTGAAGAACTAGGTGGCGAGCAGTACTTC
-,14,TRBJ1-2,TRBV2,-,CASMAEQVGYGYPF,TGTGCCAGCATGGCGGAACAGGTCGGCTATGGCTACCCCTTC
TRBD1,16,TRBJ2-3,TRBV19,-,CASSVKRTGLTDTQYF,TGTGCCAGTAGTGTCAAGCGGACAGGACTCACAGATACGCAGTATTTT
-,15,TRBJ2-5,TRBV5-6,-,CASSFKILRGETQYF,TGTGCCAGCAGCTTTAAAATTCTGAGAGGGGAGACCCAGTACTTC
TRBD1,13,TRBJ2-3,TRBV30,-,CAWRATGTDTQYF,TGTGCCTGGAGGGCGACAGGGACAGATACGCAGTATTTT
TRBD1,14,TRBJ2-3,TRBV2,-,CASHDRGGTDTQYF,TGTGCCAGCCACGACAGGGGAGGCACAGATACGCAGTATTTT
-,15,TRBJ2-2,TRBV11-2,-,CASSTSHGYTGELFF,TGTGCCAGCAGCACGAGCCACGGGTACACCGGGGAGCTGTTTTTT
-,15,TRBJ2-5,TRBV4-2,-,CASTMGLWYQETQYF,TGTGCCAGCACCATGGGACTCTGGTACCAAGAGACCCAGTACTTC
-,16,TRBJ1-1,TRBV6-5,-,CASSYSTGWEGTEAFF,TGTGCCAGCAGTTACTCGACGGGGTGGGAGGGCACTGAAGCTTTCTTT
TRBD1,15,TRBJ1-3,TRBV5-1,-,CASSVGTGSGNTIYF,TGCGCCAGCAGCGTAGGGACAGGGTCGGGAAACACCATATATTTT
-,12,TRBJ2-5,TRBV5-1,-,CASSRGQETQYF,TGCGCCAGCAGCCGAGGCCAAGAGACCCAGTACTTC
TRBD1,15,TRBJ1-2,TRBV4-1,-,CASSQYRDSNSGYTF,TGCGCCAGCAGCCAATATCGGGACAGCAATTCCGGCTACACCTTC
TRBD1,13,TRBJ1-2,TRBV19,-,CASSGQGLYGYTF,TGTGCCAGTAGTGGACAGGGCCTCTATGGCTACACCTTC
-,11,TRBJ1-2,TRBV30,-,CAWSRGGGYTF,TGTGCCTGGAGTCGAGGAGGGGGCTACACCTTC
-,16,TRBJ2-5,TRBV11-2,-,CASSHTGQRGMWTQYF,TGTGCCAGCAGCCACACCGGACAGAGGGGGATGTGGACCCAGTACTTC
-,16,TRBJ2-7,TRBV4-2,-,CASSQGPDQSSYEQYF,TGTGCCAGCAGCCAAGGCCCAGATCAAAGCTCCTACGAGCAGTACTTC
-,15,TRBJ2-5,TRBV7-2,-,CASSLARALQETQYF,TGTGCCAGCAGCTTAGCGAGGGCTCTCCAAGAGACCCAGTACTTC
-,12,TRBJ1-1,TRBV27,-,CASSLTGTEAFF,TGTGCCAGCAGTTTAACCGGCACTGAAGCTTTCTTT
-,15,TRBJ1-1,TRBV19,-,CASSIDLRQNTEAFF,TGTGCCAGTAGTATAGATTTGAGGCAGAACACTGAAGCTTTCTTT
TRBD1,13,TRBJ2-5,TRBV6-1,-,CASTWDREETQYF,TGTGCCAGCACCTGGGACAGGGAAGAGACCCAGTACTTC
-,14,TRBJ1-3,TRBV13,few,CASSLLDRGNTIYF,TGTGCCAGCAGCTTACTCGACAGGGGAAACACCATATATTTT
-,14,TRBJ1-1,TRBV6-5,-,CASRSGRGGTEAFF,TGTGCCAGCAGATCAGGCAGGGGCGGTACTGAAGCTTTCTTT